This TCR beta chain was documented in a study of siplizumab effects on memory and regulatory T cells. Repertoires were generated with immunoSEQ multiplex PCR, while TCRdb's copy carries only in-frame clones and drops some. Of just over 8,500 clones listed, nearly 70% are singletons. The V and J ends lost 1 base and 0 bases respectively, with 13 bases between them. This CDR3 has 16 residues. The V gene's germline CDR1 is SGHTA and CDR2 FQGNSA. The receptor was derived from a human donor in good health. Material for sequencing was effector memory CD8+ T cells sorted from blood. Subset noted: unstimulated CD8+ effector memory T cells. The rearrangement joins TRBV7-2 to TRBJ2-7; D is perhaps TRBD2 (6 bases). The CDR3 DNA sequence: TGTGCCAGCAGCTTAGTTTCGGCTAGCGCCTCCTACGAGCAGTACTTC. It translates to CASSLVSASASYEQYF.